This is a list of T cell receptor beta chains from one sample in a study of shared clonotypes between healthy human individuals. Sequencing was performed with immunoSEQ multiplex PCR; in TCRdb, only in-frame clones are kept and a portion is missing. The sample lists 1.6 million or so clones; approximately 96% were seen once. The sequencing input was naive CD4+ T cells sorted from blood. The receptors here all came from a man aged 25-40 years in good health. Both conserved end residues are part of each CDR3. The order of the fields is D gene, clone size, V gene, J gene, CDR3 protein, CDR3 DNA. D genes are given only for firm matches. Clone size is stated in some rows and not others, as once, few, many or a class when expanded.

D gene: -; clone size: -; V gene: TRBV5-1; J gene: TRBJ2-7; CDR3 protein: CASSLGQGGSSF; CDR3 DNA: TGCGCCAGCAGCTTGGGGCAGGGGGGATCCTCCTTC
D gene: -; clone size: -; V gene: TRBV2; J gene: TRBJ2-5; CDR3 protein: CASSEAPTQYF; CDR3 DNA: TGTGCCAGCAGTGAAGCCCCGACCCAGTACTTC
D gene: TRBD2; clone size: -; V gene: TRBV27; J gene: TRBJ2-3; CDR3 protein: CASSLRLAGGTDTQYF; CDR3 DNA: TGTGCCAGCAGTTTACGGTTAGCGGGAGGCACAGATACGCAGTATTTT
D gene: TRBD2; clone size: -; V gene: TRBV18; J gene: TRBJ2-3; CDR3 protein: CASSLPSGSLDTQYF; CDR3 DNA: TGTGCCAGCTCACTACCTAGCGGGAGTCTAGATACGCAGTATTTT
D gene: TRBD2; clone size: once; V gene: TRBV7-9; J gene: TRBJ2-3; CDR3 protein: CASSTPGLDSTDTQYF; CDR3 DNA: TGTGCCAGCAGCACCCCTGGACTAGATAGCACAGATACGCAGTATTTT
D gene: TRBD1; clone size: -; V gene: TRBV5-1; J gene: TRBJ1-3; CDR3 protein: CASSLGQGTGGNTIYF; CDR3 DNA: TGCGCCAGCAGCTTGGGACAGGGGACGGGAGGAAACACCATATATTTT
D gene: TRBD1; clone size: -; V gene: TRBV10-1; J gene: TRBJ2-7; CDR3 protein: CASSEGRGPHEQYF; CDR3 DNA: TGCGCCAGCAGTGAGGGCAGGGGGCCTCACGAGCAGTACTTC
D gene: -; clone size: -; V gene: TRBV7-9; J gene: TRBJ1-2; CDR3 protein: CASSLSYRDKSLFIYGYTF; CDR3 DNA: TGTGCCAGCAGCTTAAGCTACCGGGACAAATCTCTCTTCATCTATGGCTACACCTTC
D gene: -; clone size: -; V gene: TRBV7-2; J gene: TRBJ2-4; CDR3 protein: CASSLGGSSTKNIQYF; CDR3 DNA: TGTGCCAGCAGCTTAGGGGGCAGCTCCACCAAAAACATTCAGTACTTC
D gene: TRBD1; clone size: -; V gene: TRBV5-1; J gene: TRBJ1-4; CDR3 protein: CASSLNIGTGAEKLFF; CDR3 DNA: TGCGCCAGCAGCTTGAATATCGGGACAGGTGCTGAAAAACTGTTTTTT
D gene: -; clone size: -; V gene: TRBV5-1; J gene: TRBJ1-2; CDR3 protein: CASSLDGIYGYTF; CDR3 DNA: TGCGCCAGCAGCTTGGACGGAATCTATGGCTACACCTTC
D gene: TRBD1; clone size: -; V gene: TRBV2; J gene: TRBJ2-7; CDR3 protein: CASLLDRVHEQYF; CDR3 DNA: TGTGCCAGCCTCCTTGACAGGGTCCACGAGCAGTACTTC
D gene: TRBD2; clone size: once; V gene: TRBV9; J gene: TRBJ2-1; CDR3 protein: CASSVDPASGPRNEQFF; CDR3 DNA: TGTGCCAGCAGCGTAGATCCGGCTAGCGGGCCGCGGAATGAGCAGTTCTTC
D gene: -; clone size: -; V gene: TRBV2; J gene: TRBJ2-1; CDR3 protein: CASNPLSGALHNEQFF; CDR3 DNA: TGTGCCAGCAACCCTTTGTCGGGGGCGCTTCACAATGAGCAGTTCTTC
D gene: -; clone size: -; V gene: TRBV29-1; J gene: TRBJ1-4; CDR3 protein: CSVGFGRGEKLFF; CDR3 DNA: TGCAGCGTTGGATTTGGAAGAGGTGAAAAACTGTTTTTT
D gene: -; clone size: -; V gene: TRBV19; J gene: TRBJ2-1; CDR3 protein: CASSKQSTGLEQFF; CDR3 DNA: TGTGCCAGTAGTAAACAATCAACGGGACTTGAGCAGTTCTTC
D gene: -; clone size: -; V gene: TRBV18; J gene: TRBJ1-1; CDR3 protein: CASSADSSTEAFF; CDR3 DNA: TGTGCCAGCTCAGCGGACAGCAGCACTGAAGCTTTCTTT
D gene: -; clone size: -; V gene: TRBV7-2; J gene: TRBJ2-1; CDR3 protein: CASSTGPLEYNEQFF; CDR3 DNA: TGTGCCAGCAGCACCGGACCGCTGGAGTACAATGAGCAGTTCTTC
D gene: TRBD1; clone size: -; V gene: TRBV9; J gene: TRBJ1-3; CDR3 protein: CASSVTGLTSFSGNTIYF; CDR3 DNA: TGTGCCAGCAGCGTGACAGGGCTCACCTCCTTCTCTGGAAACACCATATATTTT
D gene: -; clone size: -; V gene: TRBV14; J gene: TRBJ1-1; CDR3 protein: CASSRQLGTEAFF; CDR3 DNA: TGTGCCAGCAGTCGCCAGCTTGGCACTGAAGCTTTCTTT
D gene: -; clone size: -; V gene: TRBV7-5; J gene: TRBJ1-2; CDR3 protein: CVRSLGRDNYGYTF; CDR3 DNA: TGTGTCAGAAGCTTGGGCAGGGACAACTATGGCTACACCTTC
D gene: TRBD2; clone size: -; V gene: TRBV19; J gene: TRBJ2-1; CDR3 protein: CASEVKRGGDNEQFF; CDR3 DNA: TGTGCTTCGGAGGTCAAACGGGGGGGTGACAATGAGCAGTTCTTC
D gene: TRBD1; clone size: -; V gene: TRBV29-1; J gene: TRBJ2-2; CDR3 protein: CSVSGQGGTGELFF; CDR3 DNA: TGCAGCGTCTCAGGACAGGGTGGCACCGGGGAGCTGTTTTTT
D gene: -; clone size: -; V gene: TRBV28; J gene: TRBJ2-5; CDR3 protein: CASSFSLEAQYF; CDR3 DNA: TGTGCCAGCAGTTTTAGCCTCGAGGCCCAGTACTTC
D gene: -; clone size: -; V gene: TRBV7-8; J gene: TRBJ2-7; CDR3 protein: CASSTFSVISSYEQYF; CDR3 DNA: TGTGCCAGCAGTACATTTAGTGTGATCAGCTCCTACGAGCAGTACTTC
D gene: -; clone size: -; V gene: TRBV10-3; J gene: TRBJ2-1; CDR3 protein: CAISEPPGTRYNEQFF; CDR3 DNA: TGTGCCATCAGTGAGCCGCCCGGGACTCGCTACAATGAGCAGTTCTTC
D gene: TRBD2; clone size: -; V gene: TRBV18; J gene: TRBJ2-1; CDR3 protein: CASSPAWGTSGNEQFF; CDR3 DNA: TGTGCCAGCTCACCTGCGTGGGGGACTAGCGGCAATGAGCAGTTCTTC
D gene: -; clone size: -; V gene: TRBV5-6; J gene: TRBJ2-5; CDR3 protein: CASSLGGPGKETQYF; CDR3 DNA: TGTGCCAGCAGCTTGGGGGGTCCAGGAAAGGAGACCCAGTACTTC
D gene: TRBD2; clone size: -; V gene: TRBV7-6; J gene: TRBJ2-3; CDR3 protein: CASSLSGGGRYISDTQYF; CDR3 DNA: TGTGCCAGCAGCTTATCAGGAGGCGGGAGGTATATATCAGATACGCAGTATTTT
D gene: TRBD1; clone size: -; V gene: TRBV6-5; J gene: TRBJ2-5; CDR3 protein: CASSSTGGGHETQYF; CDR3 DNA: TGTGCCAGCAGTTCGACAGGGGGCGGGCATGAGACCCAGTACTTC
D gene: TRBD2; clone size: -; V gene: TRBV18; J gene: TRBJ2-1; CDR3 protein: CASSPKRGGGAMYNEQFF; CDR3 DNA: TGTGCCAGCTCACCCAAGCGGGGTGGTGGGGCGATGTACAATGAGCAGTTCTTC
D gene: TRBD2; clone size: once; V gene: TRBV9; J gene: TRBJ2-5; CDR3 protein: CASSVGGRAEVTQYF; CDR3 DNA: TGTGCCAGCAGCGTCGGCGGGAGGGCCGAGGTGACCCAGTACTTC
D gene: -; clone size: -; V gene: TRBV29-1; J gene: TRBJ2-1; CDR3 protein: CSVEQRLGLAKEQFF; CDR3 DNA: TGCAGCGTTGAACAACGCTTAGGGCTGGCTAAGGAGCAGTTCTTC
D gene: -; clone size: -; V gene: TRBV2; J gene: TRBJ2-3; CDR3 protein: CASTPDGGSGYTQYF; CDR3 DNA: TGTGCCAGCACTCCAGATGGGGGTAGCGGATATACGCAGTATTTT
D gene: TRBD1; clone size: -; V gene: TRBV29-1; J gene: TRBJ1-1; CDR3 protein: CSVEPGGANTEAFF; CDR3 DNA: TGCAGCGTTGAGCCAGGGGGCGCGAACACTGAAGCTTTCTTT
D gene: TRBD1; clone size: -; V gene: TRBV7-2; J gene: TRBJ2-7; CDR3 protein: CASSLGDRGRDEQYF; CDR3 DNA: TGTGCCAGCAGCTTAGGCGACAGGGGTAGGGACGAGCAGTACTTC
D gene: -; clone size: -; V gene: TRBV9; J gene: TRBJ2-1; CDR3 protein: CASSVADYNEQFF; CDR3 DNA: TGTGCCAGCAGCGTAGCGGACTACAATGAGCAGTTCTTC
D gene: -; clone size: -; V gene: TRBV18; J gene: TRBJ2-5; CDR3 protein: CASSVKGTETQYF; CDR3 DNA: TGTGCCAGCTCAGTCAAGGGAACAGAGACCCAGTACTTC
D gene: TRBD1; clone size: -; V gene: TRBV5-8; J gene: TRBJ1-2; CDR3 protein: CASSAGQGNYGYTF; CDR3 DNA: TGTGCCAGCAGCGCAGGACAGGGAAACTATGGCTACACCTTC
D gene: -; clone size: -; V gene: TRBV7-9; J gene: TRBJ1-1; CDR3 protein: CASSHNGGTEAFF; CDR3 DNA: TGTGCCAGCAGTCACAATGGAGGTACTGAAGCTTTCTTT
D gene: -; clone size: -; V gene: TRBV28; J gene: TRBJ2-7; CDR3 protein: CASSFRQSSYEQYF; CDR3 DNA: TGTGCCAGCAGTTTCCGACAGAGCTCCTACGAGCAGTACTTC
D gene: TRBD2; clone size: -; V gene: TRBV7-2; J gene: TRBJ2-7; CDR3 protein: CASSLAAGLARPQYF; CDR3 DNA: TGTGCCAGCAGCTTAGCGGCGGGACTAGCGCGACCCCAGTACTTC
D gene: TRBD1; clone size: -; V gene: TRBV7-3; J gene: TRBJ1-1; CDR3 protein: CASSFAGQPNTEAFF; CDR3 DNA: TGTGCCAGCAGCTTTGCGGGACAGCCGAACACTGAAGCTTTCTTT
D gene: -; clone size: -; V gene: TRBV28; J gene: TRBJ1-1; CDR3 protein: CASSWGNTEAFF; CDR3 DNA: TGTGCCAGCAGTTGGGGGAACACTGAAGCTTTCTTT
D gene: -; clone size: few; V gene: TRBV5-1; J gene: TRBJ1-5; CDR3 protein: CASSLSSGQPQHF; CDR3 DNA: TGCGCCAGCAGCTTGAGTTCGGGGCAGCCCCAGCATTTT
D gene: -; clone size: -; V gene: TRBV19; J gene: TRBJ2-1; CDR3 protein: CASSLSQRRNEQFF; CDR3 DNA: TGTGCCAGTAGTCTTTCTCAACGACGCAATGAGCAGTTCTTC
D gene: -; clone size: -; V gene: TRBV5-1; J gene: TRBJ2-2; CDR3 protein: CASSADTLGTGELFF; CDR3 DNA: TGCGCCAGCAGCGCGGACACCTTGGGCACCGGGGAGCTGTTTTTT
D gene: -; clone size: few; V gene: TRBV6-1; J gene: TRBJ2-7; CDR3 protein: CASSGQYEQYF; CDR3 DNA: TGTGCCAGCAGTGGACAGTACGAGCAGTACTTC
D gene: -; clone size: -; V gene: TRBV28; J gene: TRBJ1-5; CDR3 protein: CASSTAWTQHF; CDR3 DNA: TGTGCCAGCAGCACCGCCTGGACCCAGCATTTT
D gene: -; clone size: -; V gene: TRBV18; J gene: TRBJ1-1; CDR3 protein: CASSPLNTEAFF; CDR3 DNA: TGTGCCAGCTCACCGTTGAACACTGAAGCTTTCTTT
D gene: -; clone size: -; V gene: TRBV28; J gene: TRBJ2-7; CDR3 protein: CASRPTEGSQQYF; CDR3 DNA: TGTGCCAGCAGGCCCACAGAGGGCAGTCAGCAGTACTTC
D gene: -; clone size: -; V gene: TRBV6-1; J gene: TRBJ2-1; CDR3 protein: CASRGELQSNEQFF; CDR3 DNA: TGTGCCAGCAGGGGCGAACTACAAAGCAATGAGCAGTTCTTC
D gene: TRBD1; clone size: -; V gene: TRBV5-4; J gene: TRBJ1-2; CDR3 protein: CASTWDRGPHLGGYTF; CDR3 DNA: TGTGCCAGCACCTGGGACAGGGGGCCACATTTAGGTGGCTACACCTTC
D gene: -; clone size: -; V gene: TRBV19; J gene: TRBJ1-5; CDR3 protein: CASRNSGISNQPQHF; CDR3 DNA: TGTGCCAGTAGGAACTCAGGGATTAGCAATCAGCCCCAGCATTTT
D gene: -; clone size: -; V gene: TRBV11-3; J gene: TRBJ2-3; CDR3 protein: CASSPTNEDTQYF; CDR3 DNA: TGTGCCAGCAGTCCTACCAATGAAGATACGCAGTATTTT
D gene: -; clone size: -; V gene: TRBV14; J gene: TRBJ2-2; CDR3 protein: CASSPLGAPGELFF; CDR3 DNA: TGTGCCAGCAGCCCATTGGGGGCGCCCGGGGAGCTGTTTTTT
D gene: TRBD2; clone size: once; V gene: TRBV7-8; J gene: TRBJ2-7; CDR3 protein: CASSPRPGLATDEQYF; CDR3 DNA: TGTGCCAGCAGCCCCCGCCCCGGACTAGCGACTGACGAGCAGTACTTC
D gene: -; clone size: once; V gene: TRBV29-1; J gene: TRBJ1-1; CDR3 protein: CSARQNTEAFF; CDR3 DNA: TGCAGCGCCCGACAGAACACTGAAGCTTTCTTT
D gene: -; clone size: -; V gene: TRBV28; J gene: TRBJ1-2; CDR3 protein: CASTGVGGYTF; CDR3 DNA: TGTGCCAGCACAGGGGTCGGGGGCTACACCTTC
D gene: -; clone size: -; V gene: TRBV30; J gene: TRBJ1-1; CDR3 protein: CAWSVRQSTEAFF; CDR3 DNA: TGTGCCTGGAGTGTACGACAATCCACTGAAGCTTTCTTT